Sequencing of this T cell receptor beta chain was carried out in a study of T cell responses to AZD1222 COVID-19 vaccine. Study conclusions and caveats: Just five or six AZD1222 recipients were seropositive at baseline. Variant regions that are unmutated are reportedly the target of nearly half of spike-specific TCRs. Repertoire samples came only from after the peak T cell response.

The CDR3 is 14 amino acids. V lost 7 bases and J 1 base, leaving 13 bases between the germline ends. Looked up from germline, CDR1 is MNHEY and CDR2 is SVGAGI. Second-dose timings of about 4 or about 12 weeks were pooled. Method: immunoSEQ multiplex PCR; TCRdb's copy keeps in-frame clones and lacks some. The sample has more than 110,000 clones; 80% to 95% are singletons. This clone was picked up a small number of times. What it binds is not known. The clonotype comes from an adult who received the AZD1222 COVID-19 vaccine. The sequences come from peripheral blood, collected 28 days after the second AZD1222 dose. This rearrangement joins TRBV6-5 to TRBJ1-1; a weak D match, TRBD1 (5 bases). The CDR3, as DNA: TGTGCCAGCATGAGGGACGGCCCGAACACTGAAGCTTTCTTT. Its translation is CASMRDGPNTEAFF.